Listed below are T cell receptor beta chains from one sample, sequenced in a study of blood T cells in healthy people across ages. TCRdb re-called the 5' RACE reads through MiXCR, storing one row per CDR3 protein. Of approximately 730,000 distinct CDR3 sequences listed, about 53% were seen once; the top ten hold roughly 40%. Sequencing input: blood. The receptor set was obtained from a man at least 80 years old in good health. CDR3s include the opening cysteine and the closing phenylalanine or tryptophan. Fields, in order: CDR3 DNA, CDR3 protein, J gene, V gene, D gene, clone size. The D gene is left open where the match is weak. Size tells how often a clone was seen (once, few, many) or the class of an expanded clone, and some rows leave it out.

TGTGCCATCAGTGGGACTCGGACAGGAGAGGGCTACACCTTC,CAISGTRTGEGYTF,TRBJ1-2,TRBV10-3,TRBD1,NA
TGTGCCAGCAGCGAGGGACCTACACCTGAGACCCAGTACTTC,CASSEGPTPETQYF,TRBJ2-5,TRBV9,NA,NA
TGCAGCGTTGAAGATAAGGCGGGAGCGTACTTC,CSVEDKAGAYF,TRBJ2-7,TRBV29-1,TRBD2,few
TGTGCCAGCAGCCTTCTCTTGGGGTTAGGCGAGCAGTACTTC,CASSLLLGLGEQYF,TRBJ2-7,TRBV3-1,NA,NA
TGTGCCAGCAGTCCTCTTAGTCCGACCCCTTCCTACAATGAGCAGTTCTTC,CASSPLSPTPSYNEQFF,TRBJ2-1,TRBV6-1,NA,few
TGTGCCAGCAAAGGGGAGACAGGGTTCGATCAGCCCCAGCATTTT,CASKGETGFDQPQHF,TRBJ1-5,TRBV21-1,NA,NA
TGCGCCAGCAGCCCCACGTTGAGGGGGCGGCCTTACGAGCAGTACTTC,CASSPTLRGRPYEQYF,TRBJ2-7,TRBV4-1,TRBD1,NA
TGTGCCAGCAGCCCTCGGGCAGGCAGTCAAGAGACCCAGTACTTC,CASSPRAGSQETQYF,TRBJ2-5,TRBV14,NA,few
TGTGCCAGCAGTAAATACCTAGCGGGAGTATCGTCCTACGAGCAGTACTTC,CASSKYLAGVSSYEQYF,TRBJ2-7,TRBV2,TRBD2,NA
TGCAGTGCCCTACGTGGGGGCGAGCAGTACTTC,CSALRGGEQYF,TRBJ2-7,TRBV20-1,NA,NA
TGTGCCAGCAGTCCGAGGACTAGCGGGCGTACCTTGGGACACAGATACGCGTATTTT,CASSPRTSGRTLGHRYAYF,TRBJ2-3,TRBV6-2/TRBV6-3,TRBD2,NA
TGTGCCAGCAGTCCCGCCGGGACTATCTCCTACGAGCAGTACTTC,CASSPAGTISYEQYF,TRBJ2-7,TRBV25-1,TRBD2,NA
TGTGCCAGCAGGGAAAGGGGAATGTCTTCTGCCAGATACGCGTATTTT,CASRERGMSSARYAYF,TRBJ2-3,TRBV28,NA,NA
TGCAGTGCTCCCGATCGGGACAGGACTAACTATGGCTACACCTTC,CSAPDRDRTNYGYTF,TRBJ1-2,TRBV20-1,TRBD1,NA
TGTGCCACCAGCAGAGATCTGAGCGGGATTACAGATACGCAGTATTTT,CATSRDLSGITDTQYF,TRBJ2-3,TRBV15,TRBD2,NA
TGTGCCAGCAGCCCGGGACTAGCGGAACCTCGGGCCACCACAGATACGCAGTATTTT,CASSPGLAEPRATTDTQYF,TRBJ2-3,TRBV7-2,TRBD2,NA
TGTGCCAGCAGGTACGGAGGGGGGGCCGGGGGCTACACCTTC,CASRYGGGAGGYTF,TRBJ1-2,TRBV6-5,NA,NA
TGCGCCAGCAGCCTGGACCTCAGCGGGGCGCGAAATGAGCAGTTCTTC,CASSLDLSGARNEQFF,TRBJ2-1,TRBV5-1,TRBD2,few
TGCGCCAGCAGCGACGGAAACATTCAGTACTTC,CASSDGNIQYF,TRBJ2-4,TRBV5-1,NA,NA
TGTGCCAGCAGCCGGGGATCAAACATTCAGTACTTC,CASSRGSNIQYF,TRBJ2-4,TRBV3-1,NA,NA
TGTGCCAGCAACCTTCTCCTGGACGCCCCGAGGTTCTTC,CASNLLLDAPRFF,TRBJ2-1,TRBV7-9,NA,few
TGCAGTGCTAATAGGGGACTAGCGGGAAACACAGATACGCAGTATTTT,CSANRGLAGNTDTQYF,TRBJ2-3,TRBV20-1,TRBD2,NA
TGTGCCAGCAGCTCGTGGGACACGGCAAACTATGGCTACACCTTC,CASSSWDTANYGYTF,TRBJ1-2,TRBV7-9,NA,NA
TGCGCCAGCAGCTTGAGTGGCAGGTCTAACTCCTACAATGAGCAGTACTTC,CASSLSGRSNSYNEQYF,TRBJ2-5,TRBV5-1,NA,NA
TGTGCCAGCAGTGATGTCCCGACAGGGCCTGGGGAGACCCAGTACTTC,CASSDVPTGPGETQYF,TRBJ2-5,TRBV25-1,TRBD1,NA
TGTGCCAGCAGCTTAAAGAGGCTGGGGAACTATGGCTACACCTTC,CASSLKRLGNYGYTF,TRBJ1-2,TRBV7-8,NA,few
TGCGCCAGCAGTCCAACTAGCGGGAGTGGCTACGAGCAGTACTTC,CASSPTSGSGYEQYF,TRBJ2-7,TRBV10-1,TRBD2,NA
TGTGCCAGCAGCTCATCAATCGGGGGGAAGCAGTTCTTC,CASSSSIGGKQFF,TRBJ2-1,TRBV7-2,TRBD2,NA
TGTGCCAGCAGCCAAGATCTAGGGAATGGCTACACCTTC,CASSQDLGNGYTF,TRBJ1-2,TRBV3-1,NA,NA
TGCAGCGTTGAAGAACGGACACCTAACACTGAAGCTTTCTTT,CSVEERTPNTEAFF,TRBJ1-1,TRBV29-1,NA,NA
TGTGCCAGCAGCCATAGTGTTAATGAGCAGTTCTTC,CASSHSVNEQFF,TRBJ2-1,TRBV3-1,NA,NA
TGTGCCAGCAGTTCGTTCTCCGGGACTAGCGGGAGTGGCCCAGGGGCCAACGTCCTGACTTTC,CASSSFSGTSGSGPGANVLTF,TRBJ2-6,TRBV28,TRBD2,NA
TGTGCCAGCAGTTTATGGGGGGCGGGGGCTTATTCACCCCTCCACTTT,CASSLWGAGAYSPLHF,TRBJ1-6,TRBV27,NA,many
TGTGCCAGCAGCCGGTCTACTAGCGCCAGAGACGCGTATTTT,CASSRSTSARDAYF,TRBJ2-3,TRBV3-1,TRBD2,few
TGTGCCAGCAGTTTTACTCAGGACGGGGACAATGAGCAGTTCTTC,CASSFTQDGDNEQFF,TRBJ2-1,TRBV28,NA,once
TGTGCCCCCTCTCCCGGCTCCTACGAGCAGTACTTC,CAPSPGSYEQYF,TRBJ2-7,TRBV21-1,NA,NA
TGTGCCAGCAGCTCCCCCGGGCGGGAGCAAGAGACCCAGTACTTC,CASSSPGREQETQYF,TRBJ2-5,TRBV7-9,TRBD2,few
TGCGCCAGCAGCGACCCCCGGGACATGAGGCACAGATACGCGTATTTT,CASSDPRDMRHRYAYF,TRBJ2-3,TRBV5-1,NA,few
TGTGCCAGCAGCCACCATAGGTGTGGCTCGGATGGCTACACCTTC,CASSHHRCGSDGYTF,TRBJ1-2,TRBV3-1,NA,NA
TGCAGCGTTCCGATGAGGCACTCTGGGGCCAACGCCCTGACTTTC,CSVPMRHSGANALTF,TRBJ2-6,TRBV29-1,NA,NA
TGTGCCACCAGTGATCTCGGACAGGGGTCCAATGAGCAGTTCTTC,CATSDLGQGSNEQFF,TRBJ2-1,TRBV24-1,TRBD1,NA
TGTGCCAGCGGTTACAGGGCTAGCGGGAGCGAAAGATACGCGTATTTT,CASGYRASGSERYAYF,TRBJ2-3,TRBV6-5,TRBD2,NA
TGTGCCAGCAGCCGAGGGGGAGACCCTCCGGGAGAGCAGTACTTC,CASSRGGDPPGEQYF,TRBJ2-7,TRBV7-2,NA,NA
TGCGCCAGCGCCTCGGGGGGCACAGGTTACGAGCAGTACTTC,CASASGGTGYEQYF,TRBJ2-7,TRBV10-2,NA,NA
TGTGCCAGCAGCGCACTAGGCTATAATTCACCCCTCCACTTT,CASSALGYNSPLHF,TRBJ1-6,TRBV9,NA,NA
TGCAGCGTTGTACCTACCGACAGGGGGCTTGATGGGGAGCAGTACTTC,CSVVPTDRGLDGEQYF,TRBJ2-7,TRBV29-1,TRBD1,NA
TGTGCCAGCAGTGTAACGGGTGTTGGACGGGGTGGGGCCAACGTCCTGACTTTC,CASSVTGVGRGGANVLTF,TRBJ2-6,TRBV2,NA,few
TGTGCCAGCAGTAGTACCCCGACAGGGTCTGAGCAGTACTTC,CASSSTPTGSEQYF,TRBJ2-4,TRBV27,TRBD1,NA
TGCAGCGTCGTTCGAGCGGGAAGAGGGGAGACCCAGTACTTC,CSVVRAGRGETQYF,TRBJ2-5,TRBV29-1,TRBD2,NA
TGTGCCTGCAGCCAAGAAAGCGGACTAGCGGGGGGAAGCTCCTACAATGAGCAGTTCTTC,CACSQESGLAGGSSYNEQFF,TRBJ2-1,TRBV4-2,TRBD2,NA
TGTGCCAGCAGTACCTCAGGGGGCGGTGGCCACACCTTC,CASSTSGGGGHTF,TRBJ1-2,TRBV12-3/TRBV12-4,TRBD1,NA
TGTGCCACCGGATTGCGGGGCGGTGTAAATGAGCAGTTCTTC,CATGLRGGVNEQFF,TRBJ2-1,TRBV25-1,NA,NA
TGCGCCAGCAGCTCTCGTTCGGGAGGGGTCTACGAGCAGTACTTC,CASSSRSGGVYEQYF,TRBJ2-7,TRBV5-1,TRBD2,NA
TGTGCCAGCAGCCAAGTGGCCTCATACGCGTATTTT,CASSQVASYAYF,TRBJ2-3,TRBV3-1,NA,NA
TGTGCCATCAGTGAGTCGGGGGGGAGCCTTGGCAAAAACATTCAGTACTTC,CAISESGGSLGKNIQYF,TRBJ2-4,TRBV10-3,TRBD2,few
TGTGCCAGCAGTGACGGATATCAGCCCCAGCATTTT,CASSDGYQPQHF,TRBJ1-5,TRBV6-1,NA,NA
TGCAGTGCTAGAGATCGGGCTAGCGCCTACAATGAGCAGTTCTTC,CSARDRASAYNEQFF,TRBJ2-1,TRBV20-1,NA,NA
TGTGCCAGCAGCCATACTAGCGGGAGGACGGCCGAGCAGTACTTC,CASSHTSGRTAEQYF,TRBJ2-7,TRBV3-1,TRBD2,few